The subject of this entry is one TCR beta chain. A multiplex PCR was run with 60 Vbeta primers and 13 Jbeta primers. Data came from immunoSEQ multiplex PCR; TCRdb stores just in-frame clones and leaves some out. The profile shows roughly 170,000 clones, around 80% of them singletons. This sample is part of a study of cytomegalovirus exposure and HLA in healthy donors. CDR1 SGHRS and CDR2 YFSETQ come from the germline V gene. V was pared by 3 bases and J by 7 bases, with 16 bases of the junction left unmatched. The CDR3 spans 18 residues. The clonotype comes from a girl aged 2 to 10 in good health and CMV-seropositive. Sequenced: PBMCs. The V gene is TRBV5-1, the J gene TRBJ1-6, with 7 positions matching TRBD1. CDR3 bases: TGCGCCAGCAGCTCGGGACAGAGAGACCCCGATTTGAATTCACCCCTCCACTTT. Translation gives CASSSGQRDPDLNSPLHF.